This TCR beta chain was retrieved from a study of CD8 T cells in Susac syndrome. The CDR3 is 14 residues long. Germline V CDR1 and CDR2: SEHNR, FQNEAQ (reference sequence). V was clipped by 5 bases and J by 3 bases, with 13 bases between them. Random hexamers served to reverse transcribe roughly 0.45 to 1 ug RNA. Amplification of TCR beta CDR3 was carried out by immunoSEQ multiplex PCR, which covered 54 Vbeta and 13 Jbeta segments. TCRdb reprocessed the immunoSEQ multiplex PCR reads via MiXCR and lists one record per CDR3 protein. This sample carries approximately 180,000 distinct CDR3 sequences, nearly 97% of them seen once, and the ten largest clones take around 0.093%.

The sequence was collected from a human donor with multiple sclerosis. This sequence joins TRBV7-9 and TRBJ1-1; a possible D gene is TRBD1 (5 bases). The sequencing sample was made of CD4+ T cells from PBMCs. This chain's CDR3 is CASSPDRAHTEAFF. As DNA, the CDR3 is TGTGCCAGCAGCCCCGACAGAGCCCACACTGAAGCTTTCTTT.